This T cell receptor (beta chain) was captured by sequencing in a study of Graves' ophthalmopathy and Graves' hyperthyroidism. Study as a whole: Over 18 months of follow-up, stable hyperthyroidism required that no ophthalmopathy appear.

Scientists amplified the TCR beta CDR3 regions from RNA transcripts. First-round RT-PCR used HTBI primers; second-round multiplex PCR followed. TCRdb re-called the multiplex PCR reads through MiXCR, storing one row per CDR3 protein. In the table there are approximately 1.2 million distinct CDR3 sequences, 35% to 40% of which are singletons. The CDR3 sequence is 16 residues long. The germline V gene has CDR1 DFQATT and CDR2 SNEGSKA (reference sequence). Study-wide results and limits: Ophthalmopathy could be told apart from stable hyperthyroidism by a 13-signature model (87.88% sensitivity, about 81% specificity).

Exclusion covered patients with other autoimmune diseases or uncontrolled infections (as well as pregnancy or lactation). Remarks on this clonotype: What it binds is not known.

The sequence was collected from an adult man with Graves' hyperthyroidism. The sequenced sample consisted of peripheral blood or thyroid tissue (not recorded which). The chain combines TRBV20-1 with TRBJ2-7, with 12 bases matching TRBD2. CDR3 region: CSVNKQGLAGSYEQYF. Written as DNA, the CDR3 is TGCAGCGTCAATAAACAAGGACTAGCGGGAAGCTACGAGCAGTACTTC.